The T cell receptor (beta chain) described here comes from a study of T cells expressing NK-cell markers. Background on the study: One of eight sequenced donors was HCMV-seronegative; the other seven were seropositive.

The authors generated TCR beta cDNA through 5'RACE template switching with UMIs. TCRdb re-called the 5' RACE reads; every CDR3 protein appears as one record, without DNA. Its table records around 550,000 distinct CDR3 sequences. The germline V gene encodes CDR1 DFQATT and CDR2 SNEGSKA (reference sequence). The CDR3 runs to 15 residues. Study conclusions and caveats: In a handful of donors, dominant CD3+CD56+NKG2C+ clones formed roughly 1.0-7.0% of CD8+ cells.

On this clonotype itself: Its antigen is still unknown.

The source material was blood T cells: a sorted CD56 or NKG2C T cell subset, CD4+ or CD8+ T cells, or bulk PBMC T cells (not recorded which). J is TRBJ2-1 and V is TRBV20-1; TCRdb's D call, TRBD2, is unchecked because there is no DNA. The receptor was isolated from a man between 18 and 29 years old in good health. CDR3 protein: CSARETGTSNNEQFF.